This TCR beta chain comes out of a study of cytomegalovirus exposure and HLA in healthy donors. In the study overall: The platform used for the roughly 110 validation repertoires matched that of the approximately 620 first-cohort repertoires, a later analysis reported.

Comments on this clone: Its antigen is currently unknown.

Separate from the roughly 720-subject first cohort, the roughly 130-subject validation cohort was the one that the donors belonged to. Notes on the study in general: According to a subsequent analysis, TCR clusters from the first cohort were inclined to appear together in the roughly 120 validation repertoires.

The CDR3 sequence is 15 residues long. Germline V gene lookup returns CDR1 SGHRS and CDR2 YFSETQ. Trimming removed 0 bases at V and 0 bases at J, with 8 bases between. Clones were sequenced by immunoSEQ multiplex PCR, and TCRdb holds only the in-frame ones, with some missing. The repertoire holds 73,000 or so clones, with around 94% as singletons. This receptor was identified in a woman younger than 30 in good health and CMV-seropositive. The rearrangement joins TRBV5-1 to TRBJ2-3; tentative D call: TRBD2 (6 bases). The sample consisted of PBMCs. This CDR3 reads CASSLVRGSTDTQYF. Written as DNA, the CDR3 is TGCGCCAGCAGCTTGGTCCGGGGGAGCACAGATACGCAGTATTTT.